This entry lists 23 T cell receptor beta chains sequenced from one sample in a study of control samples from healthy donors and cancer patients. Profiling relied on immunoSEQ multiplex PCR, and the TCRdb table lists in-frame clones only, not all of them. The data contain over 150,000 clones, about 94% of them seen just once; the ten biggest clones take up 14%. The sequencing sample was made of PBMCs. The receptor set was obtained from a man aged 55 to 69 with colorectal cancer.

This chain uses TRBV3-1 (or the pseudogene TRBV3-2) with TRBJ1-1; D remains unclear. V lost 2 bases, J lost 1 base, and 8 bases lay in between. The CDR3 loop spans 14 amino acids. CDR1 and CDR2 from the germline V gene are LGHDT and YNNKEL (reference sequence). The CDR3 DNA reads TGTGCCAGCAGCCAAACCGGGCCGAACACTGAAGCTTTCTTT. The encoded protein is CASSQTGPNTEAFF.

This clone was detected only once. The chain couples TRBV11-2 to TRBJ2-5, with 8 bases aligning to TRBD2. V gave up 4 bases and J gave up 2 bases; unmatched junction bases: 3. Germline values: CDR1 SGHAT, CDR2 FQNNGV. The length of the CDR3 is 14 residues. The CDR3 region has the DNA TGTGCCAGCAGCTCGCGGGGGGCACAAGAGACCCAGTACTTC. Amino acid sequence: CASSSRGAQETQYF.

The chain couples TRBV6-5 to TRBJ1-1; D not resolved. Trimming took 5 bases from V and 0 from J, leaving 7 bases between them. The CDR3 runs 13 residues. Germline loops: CDR1 MNHEY, CDR2 SVGAGI. CDR3 sequence (DNA): TGTGCCAGCAGTCCCCTCATGAACACTGAAGCTTTCTTT. Its protein product is CASSPLMNTEAFF.

CDR3 nucleotides: TGTGCCAGCTCACCCTCTGTTATCGAGCAGTACTTC. Protein: CASSPSVIEQYF. V is TRBV18 and J is TRBJ2-7; D remains ambiguous. Germline-derived CDR1 and CDR2 are KGHSH and LQKENI. Trimming pared 3 bases from V and 6 bases from J, leaving 9 bases between. CDR3 size: 12 residues.

The chain combines TRBV5-1 with TRBJ1-1; tentatively, D is TRBD1 (5 bases). The ends were cut back, 0 bases at V and 3 bases at J, with 15 bases in the middle. The V gene's germline CDR1 is SGHRS and CDR2 YFSETQ. This CDR3 comprises 16 residues. This chain's CDR3 is CASSLGRGGIDTEAFF. The CDR3, as DNA: TGCGCCAGCAGCTTGGGAAGGGGTGGTATTGACACTGAAGCTTTCTTT.

For the CDR3, the DNA is TGTGCCAGTAGTATGAGGGGACAGGGGGATCAGCCCCAGCATTTT. Protein: CASSMRGQGDQPQHF. The rearrangement uses TRBV19 and TRBJ1-5; TRBD1 matches 11 bases. V gave up 3 bases and J gave up 5 bases; unmatched junction bases: 3. Per germline, CDR1 LNHDA and CDR2 SQIVND (reference sequence). The CDR3 is 15 amino acids.

J is TRBJ2-7 and V is TRBV7-2; D gene ambiguous. V was trimmed by 5 bases and J by 0 bases, leaving 8 bases between them. The germline gives CDR1 SGHTA, CDR2 FQGNSA. The CDR3 extends over 13 amino acids. CDR3 DNA sequence: TGTGCCAGCAGCACTGAGAGCTCCTACGAGCAGTACTTC. Translated: CASSTESSYEQYF.

The chain uses TRBV19 and TRBJ1-3, with TRBD1 as a possible D gene (5 bases). Germline V CDR1 and CDR2: LNHDA, SQIVND (reference sequence). The CDR3 contains 14 residues. V lost 7 bases, J lost 0 bases, and 10 bases lay in between. The CDR3 spells CASMGRFSGNTIYF. The CDR3 DNA reads TGTGCCAGTATGGGACGCTTCTCTGGAAACACCATATATTTT.

V is TRBV19 and J is TRBJ1-5; D ambiguous. CDR3 length: 16 amino acids. Germline V lookup: CDR1 LNHDA, CDR2 SQIVND (reference sequence). The V gene lost 1 base and the J gene lost 4 bases, with 14 bases spanning the gap. The CDR3 DNA follows: TGTGCCAGTAGTATAGGTGGAGCCATCCGGAATCAGCCCCAGCATTTT. Translation: CASSIGGAIRNQPQHF.

J is TRBJ1-2 and V is TRBV3-1 (or the pseudogene TRBV3-2); the D is unclear. This CDR3 is built from 15 residues. Germline assignment: CDR1 LGHDT and CDR2 YNNKEL (reference sequence). Trimming took 0 bases from V and 6 from J, leaving 14 bases between them. CDR3 sequence (DNA): TGTGCCAGCAGCCAAGACTGGCCTAAGGACGATGGCTACACCTTC. It specifies CASSQDWPKDDGYTF.

This clone was observed once. The chain joins TRBV7-9 to TRBJ2-3; TRBD1 matches at 9 bases. The V gene's germline CDR1 is SEHNR and CDR2 FQNEAQ (reference sequence). This CDR3 is built from 15 residues. The junction had 7 bases not matched to a gene; V was cut back by 5 bases and J by 4 bases. CDR3 in DNA: TGTGCCAGCAGCATCCGGGACAGGGTCGCAGATACGCAGTATTTT. Its protein product is CASSIRDRVADTQYF.

This clone occurred once. V and J are TRBV7-2 and TRBJ1-5; 8 nucleotides agree with TRBD1. The germline V gene has CDR1 SGHTA and CDR2 FQGNSA. The CDR3 contains 16 residues. V lost 1 base and J lost 3; bases outside the gene matches: 5. CDR3 sequence reads: CASSLVAQGANQPQHF. The CDR3 DNA reads as TGTGCCAGCAGCTTAGTGGCGCAGGGGGCCAATCAGCCCCAGCATTTT.

The chain couples TRBV3-1 (or the pseudogene TRBV3-2) to TRBJ2-1; D not resolved. Germline assignment: CDR1 LGHDT and CDR2 YNNKEL (reference sequence). The length of the CDR3 is 18 residues. V was trimmed by 0 bases and J by 5 bases, leaving 20 bases between them. The CDR3 nucleotides are TGTGCCAGCAGCCAAGATCTAGTGCTATTTGCTAAACACAATGAGCAGTTCTTC. Protein product: CASSQDLVLFAKHNEQFF.

V and J are TRBV7-9 and TRBJ1-4, with TRBD1 matching over 9 bases. The trim removed 1 base at V and 4 bases at J, leaving 4 bases unmatched. Germline CDR1 is SEHNR and CDR2 is FQNEAQ (reference sequence). The CDR3 has 16 residues. CDR3 loop: CASSLGDRDFNEKLFF. As DNA, the CDR3 is TGTGCCAGCAGCTTAGGGGACAGGGACTTTAATGAAAAACTGTTTTTT. Supplemented by reference TRBV7-9 and TRBJ1-4, the full variable domain reads DTGVSQNPRHKITKRGQNVTFRCDPISEHNRLYWYRQTLGQGPEFLTYFQNEAQLEKSRLLSDRFSAERPKGSFSTLEIQRTEQGDSAMYLCASSLGDRDFNEKLFFGSGTQLSVL.

The chain carries TRBV18 and TRBJ2-1; TRBD2 is a possible D gene (5 bases). The CDR3 sequence is 15 residues long. Germline assignment: CDR1 KGHSH and CDR2 LQKENI. V dropped 3 bases and J dropped 0 bases, with 9 bases sitting between them. The CDR3 DNA sequence: TGTGCCAGCTCACCTCGGGGAAGCTCCTACAATGAGCAGTTCTTC. It specifies CASSPRGSSYNEQFF.

This chain joins TRBV25-1 and TRBJ1-5; 8 bases fit TRBD1. The V segment lost 8 bases and the J segment 1 base; nucleotides outside the gene matches: 1. Looked up from germline, CDR1 is MGHDK and CDR2 is SYGVNS. The CDR3 has 13 residues. The CDR3 coding sequence is TGTGCCAGCCGACAGGGGAGCAATCAGCCCCAGCATTTT. Protein: CASRQGSNQPQHF.

The V and J genes are TRBV4-1 and TRBJ1-4; perhaps TRBD1 as D (5 bases). V was cut by 2 bases and J by 0 bases, with 13 bases left in between. This CDR3 is built from 17 residues. Germline V gives CDR1 MGHRA, CDR2 YSYEKL. CDR3 residues: CASSQKGDLSTNEKLFF. CDR3 nucleotide sequence: TGCGCCAGCAGCCAAAAAGGGGACCTTTCAACTAATGAAAAACTGTTTTTT.

The chain carries TRBV7-9 and TRBJ2-5, with D maybe TRBD2 (6 bases). V lost 7 bases and J 4 bases, leaving 13 bases between the germline ends. The CDR3 sequence is 13 residues long. The germline CDR1 and CDR2 sequences are SEHNR and FQNEAQ (reference sequence). CDR3 region: CASNKGEAETQYF. The CDR3 nucleotides are TGTGCCAGCAACAAAGGGGAGGCAGAGACCCAGTACTTC.

The V and J genes are TRBV28 and TRBJ2-2; a weak D match, TRBD1 (6 bases). Trimming removed 6 bases from V and 7 bases from J, with 18 bases in between. This CDR3 contains 15 residues. Germline assignment: CDR1 MDHEN and CDR2 SYDVKM. CDR3 amino acids: CASRKGHLSSGELFF. CDR3 coding DNA: TGTGCCAGCAGGAAGGGACACCTCTCCAGCGGGGAGCTGTTTTTT.

This chain joins TRBV4-3 and TRBJ1-3; D may be TRBD1 (6 bases). The CDR3 has 15 residues. Germline-derived CDR1 and CDR2 are LGHNA and YSLEER. Between the trimmed V and J ends, which lost 6 bases and 2 bases, there was a span of 14 bases. The CDR3 sequence: CASSPQGAAGNTIYF. The CDR3, as DNA: TGCGCCAGCAGTCCACAGGGAGCCGCTGGAAACACCATATATTTT.

This chain uses TRBV19 with TRBJ2-3; 7 bases fit TRBD1. The trim removed 10 bases at V and 1 base at J, leaving 8 bases unmatched. The CDR3 spans 14 residues. Per the germline V gene, CDR1 is LNHDA and CDR2 is SQIVND (reference sequence). The CDR3 here is CATKRGTGTDTQYF. Here the CDR3 DNA reads TGTGCCACCAAGAGGGGGACAGGCACAGATACGCAGTATTTT. Based on the CDR3 plus reference TRBV19 and TRBJ2-3, the full variable domain is DGGITQSPKYLFRKEGQNVTLSCEQNLNHDAMYWYRQDPGQGLRLIYYSQIVNDFQKGDIAEGYSVSREKKESFPLTVTSAQKNPTAFYLCATKRGTGTDTQYFGPGTRLTVL.

This chain links TRBV19 with TRBJ1-2, with unresolved D. Deletions cut 8 bases from V and 0 bases from J, with 19 bases between. This CDR3 has 16 residues. CDR1 is LNHDA and CDR2 is SQIVND in the germline V gene (reference sequence). CDR3 coding DNA: TGTGCCAGTTTGCAGGCGGCCGGTTTGGCTAACTATGGCTACACCTTC. This gives the protein CASLQAAGLANYGYTF.

This clone was counted a single time. CDR3: CASSPGGIVGYEQYF. The CDR3 nucleotides read TGTGCCAGCAGTCCTGGGGGTATAGTCGGCTACGAGCAGTACTTC. V and J are TRBV6-6 and TRBJ2-7; TRBD1 or TRBD2 may be the D gene (5 bases each). Looked up from germline, CDR1 is MNHNY and CDR2 is SVGAGI (reference sequence). The CDR3 covers 15 residues. The ends were cut back, 5 bases at V and 3 bases at J, with 17 bases in the middle.